A selection of T cell receptor beta chains follows, all from one sample in a study of blood T cell repertoires in COVID-19. Produced via immunoSEQ multiplex PCR; TCRdb's table is partial and in-frame only. The sample yields about 170,000 clones, 84% seen once. Sequencing was carried out using peripheral blood. Every receptor here comes from a woman of 80 years or more with COVID-19, enrolled during active disease. The CDR3 runs from the conserved cysteine through the conserved F or W. The D gene is left open where the match is weak. Some rows mark clone size as missing; the rest say once, few, many or name a class of expanded clone.

J gene	clone size	D gene	V gene	CDR3 DNA	CDR3 protein
TRBJ2-7	-	-	TRBV30	TGTGCCTCCTATGCCGGGGTGCAGTACTTC	CASYAGVQYF
TRBJ1-2	-	TRBD1	TRBV4-2	TGTGCCAGCAGCCAGGTAATAGGGACAGGGAGCTATGGCTACACCTTC	CASSQVIGTGSYGYTF
TRBJ2-1	-	-	TRBV25-1	TGTGCCAGCAGTGAATCTAGTATGGGAGATAATGAGCAGTTCTTC	CASSESSMGDNEQFF
TRBJ2-5	-	TRBD2	TRBV11-2	TGTGCCAGCAGTTCCAATAGTTATGAGGGAGCGGGGGAGACCCAGTACTTC	CASSSNSYEGAGETQYF
TRBJ2-3	-	-	TRBV3-1/TRBV3-2	TGTGCCAGCAGCTCTTACACAGATACGCAGTATTTT	CASSSYTDTQYF
TRBJ1-1	-	TRBD1	TRBV15	TGTGCCACCAGCAGAGATAGCAGGACAGGGGGAATGAACACTGAAGCTTTCTTT	CATSRDSRTGGMNTEAFF
TRBJ2-7	-	TRBD2	TRBV7-2	TGTGCCAGCAGCTTAGACGGCGGGGGGGCTTACGAGCAGTACTTC	CASSLDGGGAYEQYF
TRBJ2-4	-	-	TRBV19	TGTGCCAGTAGTATAGTCGGCAGGGGAAACATTCAGTACTTC	CASSIVGRGNIQYF
TRBJ2-7	-	TRBD1	TRBV7-2	TGTGCCAGCAGCTCCCGGACAGGGAACTACGAGCAGTACTTC	CASSSRTGNYEQYF
TRBJ2-5	-	TRBD2	TRBV25-1	TGTGCCAGCACCCCGACTAGCGGGAGGGCGCGTCAAGAGACCCAGTACTTC	CASTPTSGRARQETQYF
TRBJ2-7	once	-	TRBV19	TGTGCCAGTAGTACGCCGACTAAACTACCCTACGAGCAGTACTTC	CASSTPTKLPYEQYF
TRBJ1-6	-	-	TRBV5-5	TGTGCCAGCAGCTTGGGTGCAGGGGTGGGATACTCACCCCTCCACTTT	CASSLGAGVGYSPLHF
TRBJ2-1	-	TRBD2	TRBV28	TGTGCCAGCAGTACCGGACTAGCGGGAGTCTTTCGGCAGTTCTTC	CASSTGLAGVFRQFF
TRBJ1-3	-	TRBD1	TRBV7-9	TGTGCCAGCAGCCCACCGACAGGGCACCGTTCTGGAAACACCATATATTTT	CASSPPTGHRSGNTIYF
TRBJ2-7	-	TRBD2	TRBV10-3	TGTGCCATCAGTGATTTTTCCAGGACTAGCGGGAGGGCCTACGAGCAGTACTTC	CAISDFSRTSGRAYEQYF
TRBJ2-3	-	TRBD2	TRBV9	TGTGCCAGCAGCGTAGAGGGACTAGCGGTAGATACGCAGTATTTT	CASSVEGLAVDTQYF
TRBJ2-7	-	TRBD2	TRBV2	TGTGCCAGCAGAGAATCTAGCGGGGGGACCTACGAGCAGTACTTC	CASRESSGGTYEQYF
TRBJ1-2	once	-	TRBV27	TGTGCCAGCAGCCTAGACAGGTCGTTTAACTATGGCTACACCTTC	CASSLDRSFNYGYTF
TRBJ1-2	-	TRBD1	TRBV2	TGTGCCAGCGACAGGGGGAACTATGGCTACACCTTC	CASDRGNYGYTF
TRBJ1-6	-	TRBD1	TRBV7-9	TGTGCCAGCAGCCCCTGGGACAGGGACAATTCACCCCTCCACTTT	CASSPWDRDNSPLHF
TRBJ2-3	few	TRBD1	TRBV30	TGTGCCTGGAGTAAAGGGGTGACAGGGCGGACAGATACGCAGTATTTT	CAWSKGVTGRTDTQYF
TRBJ2-1	-	-	TRBV7-6	TGTGCCAGCAGCTTACCCAGGGTACTAGCCGGCAATGAGCAGTTCTTC	CASSLPRVLAGNEQFF
TRBJ2-3	-	TRBD2	TRBV19	TGTGCCAGTAGTATAGGGCTAGCGGCGGATACGCAGTATTTT	CASSIGLAADTQYF
TRBJ2-1	-	TRBD2	TRBV6-5	TGTGCCAGCCAGTGGACTAGCTTTTCCTACAATGAGCAGTTCTTC	CASQWTSFSYNEQFF
TRBJ2-1	-	TRBD1	TRBV10-3	TGTGCCATCACCTCGACAGGGAACAATGAGCAGTTCTTC	CAITSTGNNEQFF
TRBJ2-1	-	TRBD2	TRBV28	TGTGCCAGCAGTGGTTCGGGGTTTGGAGCGGGACCCTACAATGAGCAGTTCTTC	CASSGSGFGAGPYNEQFF